Listed here are 19 T cell receptor beta chains from one sample, sequenced in a study of chemoradiotherapy in HPV16-positive cancers. Data came from immunoSEQ multiplex PCR; TCRdb stores just in-frame clones and leaves some out. The sample has more than 7,000 clones; about two thirds are singletons. The specimen was collected from a patient who underwent chemoradiotherapy. All receptors derive from a human donor with HPV-associated anogenital cancer.

The V and J genes are TRBV9 and TRBJ2-1; 7 nucleotides line up with TRBD2. This CDR3 region has 18 residues. Germline CDR1 is SGDLS and CDR2 is YYNGEE. V trimming: 4 bases; J trimming: 8 bases; junction bases outside the gene matches: 21. The CDR3 region is CASSPTVHRLALGDEQFF. CDR3 nucleotides: TGTGCCAGCAGCCCGACAGTCCATCGACTAGCATTAGGCGATGAGCAGTTCTTC.

J is TRBJ2-5 and V is TRBV5-8, with D unclear. This CDR3 has 14 residues. The V end lost 2 bases, the J end lost 2 bases, and 10 bases lay between the germline ends. Germline loops: CDR1 SGHTS, CDR2 YDEGEE. CDR3 nucleotides: TGTGCCAGCAGCTTCGGAATATCTCAAGAGACCCAGTACTTC. Translation gives CASSFGISQETQYF. The complete variable domain, with remaining parts taken from reference TRBV5-8 and TRBJ2-5, reads EAGVTQSPTHLIKTRGQQATLRCSPISGHTSVYWYQQALGLGLQFLLWYDEGEERNRGNFPPRFSGRQFPNYSSELNVNALELEDSALYLCASSFGISQETQYFGPGTRLLVL.

The V and J genes are TRBV5-8 and TRBJ1-2; 7 bases align to TRBD1. The CDR3 is made up of 14 amino acids. V was pared by 0 bases and J by 4 bases, with 3 bases of the junction left unmatched. CDR1 and CDR2 from the germline V gene are SGHTS and YDEGEE. This CDR3 reads CASSLVGGSYGYTF. The CDR3 DNA reads as TGTGCCAGCAGCTTGGTAGGGGGCAGCTATGGCTACACCTTC.

This clone appeared a few times. V gene TRBV27 combines with J gene TRBJ1-2; no reliable D call. Trimming removed 9 bases from V and 5 bases from J, with 19 bases in between. The germline CDR1 and CDR2 sequences are MNHEY and SMNVEV (reference sequence). The CDR3 runs 14 residues. In DNA, the CDR3 is TGTGCCAGTGCACTAGGTCCCAACGCTTATGGCTACACCTTC. Amino acids: CASALGPNAYGYTF.

There are a few counts of this clone. The CDR3 coding sequence is TGTGCCAGCAGCTTGGACAGCTCCCAAGGGGAGACCCAGTACTTC. As protein: CASSLDSSQGETQYF. The chain combines TRBV5-4 with TRBJ2-5; D not resolved. The V end was cut by 0 bases, the J end by 5 bases, with 14 bases between. Per the germline V gene, CDR1 is SGHNT and CDR2 is YYREEE (reference sequence). The CDR3 is made up of 15 amino acids.

The V call is TRBV7-8, the J call TRBJ2-7, with a weak D call TRBD1 (6 bases). Trimming removed 5 bases from V and 1 base from J, with 12 bases in between. CDR1 and CDR2 (germline): SGHVS, FQNEAQ. The CDR3 totals 14 residues. Written as DNA, the CDR3 is TGTGCCAGCAGCGGTCGGACAGTATCCTACGAGCAGTACTTC. Protein sequence: CASSGRTVSYEQYF.

This clone has a handful of counts. The genes are TRBV11-3 and TRBJ1-1; D unresolved. The CDR3 has 12 amino acids. Looked up from germline, CDR1 is SGHNT and CDR2 is YENEEA. Trimming took 9 bases from V and 1 from J, leaving 9 bases between them. CDR3 coding DNA: TGTGCCAGTGCCATAGGGAACACTGAAGCTTTCTTT. Its protein is CASAIGNTEAFF.

The chain combines TRBV9 with TRBJ1-1; a possible D gene is TRBD1 (6 bases). This CDR3 has 15 amino acids. Germline values: CDR1 SGDLS, CDR2 YYNGEE. The V and J ends lost 0 bases and 3 bases respectively, with 12 bases between them. CDR3 nucleotides: TGTGCCAGCAGCGTAGGAGGGGGGGCTTACACTGAAGCTTTCTTT. Translating it yields CASSVGGGAYTEAFF. The full variable domain, rest sourced from reference TRBV9 and TRBJ1-1, is DSGVTQTPKHLITATGQRVTLRCSPRSGDLSVYWYQQSLDQGLQFLIQYYNGEERAKGNILERFSAQQFPDLHSELNLSSLELGDSALYFCASSVGGGAYTEAFFGQGTRLTVV.

This clone was counted a few times. The chain carries TRBV19 and TRBJ2-1; D not resolved. V lost 5 bases to trimming and J lost 5 bases, with 10 bases between them. Germline V gene sequence: CDR1 LNHDA, CDR2 SQIVND (reference sequence). The CDR3 is 13 amino acids. Here the CDR3 DNA reads TGTGCCAGTAGTTCGGTTGACAACAATGAGCAGTTCTTC. Its translation is CASSSVDNNEQFF.

In its sample, this clone was seen a few times. The CDR3 region is CASSFSGGIGYEQYF. For the CDR3, the DNA is TGTGCCAGCAGCTTCTCCGGGGGTATCGGTTACGAGCAGTACTTC. This sequence joins TRBV11-2 and TRBJ2-7, with D possibly TRBD2 on 6 matching bases. The CDR3 sequence is 15 residues long. CDR1 SGHAT and CDR2 FQNNGV come from the germline V gene. V dropped 3 bases and J dropped 4 bases, with 16 bases sitting between them.

Concerning this clone: Sequence at one end of the junction differs from germline and may be a read error. This chain links TRBV7-7 with TRBJ2-5, with TRBD1 as a possible D gene (5 bases). This CDR3 region has 15 residues. From germline, CDR1 is SSHAT and CDR2 FNYEAQ (reference sequence). The CDR3 DNA reads as TGTGCTAGCAGCTTAACGGGCCTCAGGGCTGAGACCCAGTACTTC. Protein sequence: CASSLTGLRAETQYF.

The chain joins TRBV5-8 to TRBJ2-4, with D possibly matching TRBD2 (5 bases). This CDR3 is 15 amino acids long. CDR1 is SGHTS, CDR2 YDEGEE, per germline. The V and J ends lost 4 bases and 11 bases respectively, with 22 bases between them. The CDR3 region has the DNA TGTGCCAGCAGCCCTACCCCTCCGGACTGGGTTTTTCAGTACTTC. Translated: CASSPTPPDWVFQYF.

This chain connects TRBV19 to TRBJ1-1; D is undetermined. The germline V gene encodes CDR1 LNHDA and CDR2 SQIVND (reference sequence). V dropped 1 base and J dropped 6 bases, with 9 bases sitting between them. This CDR3 spans 13 amino acids. The CDR3 is CASSIGWRPEAFF. The DNA for the CDR3 is TGTGCCAGTAGTATAGGTTGGCGTCCTGAAGCTTTCTTT.

This clone was seen a handful of times. V usage is TRBV7-2 and J usage is TRBJ1-2; D not resolved. The germline V gene has CDR1 SGHTA and CDR2 FQGNSA. There are 15 residues in the CDR3. Trimming removed 1 base at V and 0 bases at J, with 9 bases between. In DNA, the CDR3 is TGTGCCAGCAGCTTAGGGAAGGAAGCTAACTATGGCTACACCTTC. Amino acid sequence: CASSLGKEANYGYTF.

This clone was seen a single time. The CDR3 DNA reads TGTGCCAGCAGTGTGGGGCAGGCGTACGAGCAGTACTTC. This encodes CASSVGQAYEQYF. J is TRBJ2-7 and V is TRBV2; tentatively, D is TRBD1 (5 bases). The CDR3 covers 13 residues. V dropped 4 bases and J dropped 4 bases, with 11 bases sitting between them. Germline loops: CDR1 SNHLY, CDR2 FYNNEI.

This chain connects TRBV11-2 to TRBJ2-7, with D perhaps TRBD1 (8 bases). This CDR3 is built from 17 residues. Germline-derived CDR1 and CDR2 are SGHAT and FQNNGV. Trimming left V 3 bases short and J 1 base short, with 19 bases between. The CDR3 loop is CASSFNYGGTGSYEQYF. The CDR3 DNA sequence: TGTGCCAGCAGCTTCAATTACGGGGGGACAGGATCCTACGAGCAGTACTTC.

The CDR3 region is CASSFRPLQEYNEQFF. The DNA of the CDR3 is TGTGCCAGCAGCTTTCGCCCTCTTCAGGAATACAATGAGCAGTTCTTC. The gene calls are TRBV7-6 and TRBJ2-1, with unresolved D. The germline V and J ends were trimmed by 3 bases and 4 bases, with 16 bases remaining between them. CDR3 length: 16 residues. Germline assignment: CDR1 SGHVS and CDR2 FNYEAQ.

The CDR3 loop reads CASSPWADTNEKLFF. The CDR3 nucleotides are TGTGCCAGCTCACCCTGGGCAGACACTAATGAAAAACTGTTTTTT. This rearrangement joins TRBV18 to TRBJ1-4; D remains unclear. There are 15 residues in the CDR3. The V and J ends lost 3 bases and 2 bases respectively, with 10 bases between them. The V gene's germline CDR1 is KGHSH and CDR2 LQKENI.

In this sample, this clone turned up a few times. The chain carries TRBV20-1 and TRBJ1-6; D is ambiguous. The CDR3 loop spans 9 amino acids. Per the germline V gene, CDR1 is DFQATT and CDR2 is SNEGSKA (reference sequence). Trimming removed 3 bases from V and 16 bases from J, with 7 bases in between. CDR3 sequence reads: CSARAPLHF. CDR3 DNA: TGCAGTGCTAGGGCTCCACTCCACTTT.